The 12 T cell receptor beta chains below were found in one sample sequenced in a study of blood T cell repertoires in COVID-19. Sequenced by immunoSEQ multiplex PCR; TCRdb stores in-frame clones only, minus some. Among 100,000 to 150,000 clones, around 82% were seen once, and the ten largest hold 1.4% to 1.5%. Sequencing input: peripheral blood. The source of these receptors is a man in his 60s with acute or convalescent COVID-19.

V is TRBV6-5 and J is TRBJ1-3; maybe TRBD1 (6 bases). The CDR3 has 15 residues. The germline CDR1 and CDR2 sequences are MNHEY and SVGAGI. The V end was cut by 6 bases, the J end by 0 bases, with 12 bases between. CDR3 in amino acids: CASSADRSSGNTIYF. The CDR3 bases are TGTGCCAGCAGCGCCGACAGGAGCTCTGGAAACACCATATATTTT.

The V and J genes are TRBV6-5 and TRBJ2-7; TRBD1 matches 8 bases. The ends lost 4 bases at V and 0 bases at J; junction bases unmatched: 8. The germline gives CDR1 MNHEY, CDR2 SVGAGI. CDR3 length equals 16 residues. Here the CDR3 DNA reads TGTGCCAGCAGTTCCGACAGGGGACCGAGCTCCTACGAGCAGTACTTC. Its translation: CASSSDRGPSSYEQYF.

This sequence joins TRBV19 and TRBJ1-1, with 9 nucleotides matching TRBD1. V shed 8 bases, J shed 1 base, and the junction held 5 bases outside the gene matches. The CDR3 has 14 residues. Germline values: CDR1 LNHDA, CDR2 SQIVND (reference sequence). The CDR3 coding sequence is TGTGCCAGTGGGGACAGGGCCACGAACACTGAAGCTTTCTTT. Its protein product is CASGDRATNTEAFF.

The CDR3 sequence: CASSVTMGREGKAGELFF. CDR3 sequence (DNA): TGTGCCAGCAGCGTGACTATGGGGCGGGAGGGCAAGGCCGGGGAGCTGTTTTTT. The chain couples TRBV9 to TRBJ2-2; TRBD2 aligns across 9 bases. Trimming at V came to 2 bases and at J to 6 bases, leaving 14 bases not matched to a gene. The CDR3 runs to 18 residues. CDR1 is SGDLS, CDR2 YYNGEE, per germline.

Only a few counts were recorded for this clone. The chain combines TRBV5-3 with TRBJ2-7; 11 bases map to TRBD1. TRBV5-3 is sorted into the ORF group, with uncertain function. CDR3 length: 12 amino acids. The V gene end was trimmed by 5 bases and the J gene end by 6 bases; junction bases not matched to a gene: 1. The CDR3 spells CARRDRGPEQYF. The DNA for the CDR3 is TGTGCCAGAAGGGACAGGGGGCCCGAGCAGTACTTC.

The chain joins TRBV13 to TRBJ2-3, with TRBD2 matching over 13 bases. The germline V gene encodes CDR1 PRHDT and CDR2 FYEKMQ (reference sequence). V lost 3 bases to trimming and J lost 6 bases; unmatched junction nucleotides: 3. The length of the CDR3 is 15 residues. CDR3 DNA: TGTGCCAGCAGCTTGACTAGCGGGAGGAAGGATACGCAGTATTTT. It is translated as CASSLTSGRKDTQYF. The entire variable domain, with the rest obtained from reference TRBV13 and TRBJ2-3, is as follows: AAGVIQSPRHLIKEKRETATLKCYPIPRHDTVYWYQQGPGQDPQFLISFYEKMQSDKGSIPDRFSAQQFSDYHSELNMSSLELGDSALYFCASSLTSGRKDTQYFGPGTRLTVL.

The gene calls are TRBV4-1 and TRBJ2-1; D might be TRBD1 (6 bases). The CDR3 is 15 amino acids. Trimming cost V 3 bases and J 4 bases, with 13 bases left between them. Germline CDR1 reads MGHRA; CDR2 reads YSYEKL. CDR3 bases: TGCGCCAGCAGCCAGCCAGGGGACCGGTACAATGAGCAGTTCTTC. Encoded protein: CASSQPGDRYNEQFF.

This clone was found once. Written as DNA, the CDR3 is TGTGCCAGCAGTAAAAAACGGACAGAATCCTACGAGCAGTACTTC. It codes for CASSKKRTESYEQYF. The chain carries TRBV6-5 and TRBJ2-7; possible D gene TRBD1, 6 bases. CDR1 and CDR2 from the germline V gene are MNHEY and SVGAGI. The germline V and J ends were trimmed by 5 bases and 1 base, with 15 bases remaining between them. The CDR3 is 15 amino acids.

The chain carries TRBV28 and TRBJ1-2, with D possibly being TRBD1 (6 bases). The CDR3 extends over 13 amino acids. Germline V CDR1 and CDR2: MDHEN, SYDVKM. Trimming stripped 2 bases from V and 8 bases from J, with 12 bases between. The CDR3, as DNA: TGTGCCAGCAGTTTAGGGGCAGGGGCGGGCTACACCTTC. Encoded protein: CASSLGAGAGYTF.

The chain employs TRBV4-2 and TRBJ1-2; 9 bases map to TRBD1. Germline assignment: CDR1 LGHNA and CDR2 YNFKEQ. The CDR3 spans 12 residues. J gave up 6 bases and V 5 bases, and 1 base lay outside the gene matches. The CDR3 DNA follows: TGTGCCAGCAGCAGGACAGGGGATGGCTACACCTTC. It codes for CASSRTGDGYTF.

This clone came up once. The chain uses TRBV28 and TRBJ2-7; 9 nucleotides align to TRBD1. This CDR3 is 15 amino acids long. After removal of 7 bases from V and 4 bases from J, the junction contained 11 bases not matched to a gene. Germline V gene data show CDR1 as MDHEN and CDR2 as SYDVKM. CDR3 DNA: TGTGCCAGCAACCCCCTCGGGACAGGGATTTACGAGCAGTACTTC. It encodes CASNPLGTGIYEQYF. Together with reference TRBV28 and TRBJ2-7, the CDR3 gives the full variable domain: DVKVTQSSRYLVKRTGEKVFLECVQDMDHENMFWYRQDPGLGLRLIYFSYDVKMKEKGDIPEGYSVSREKKERFSLILESASTNQTSMYLCASNPLGTGIYEQYFGPGTRLTVT.

The gene calls are TRBV6-5 and TRBJ1-1, with D possibly TRBD1 on 5 matching bases. CDR3 size: 14 residues. Germline V gene sequence: CDR1 MNHEY, CDR2 SVGAGI. V lost 6 bases to trimming and J lost 4 bases, with 15 bases between them. The CDR3 region is CASSKGGAFTEAFF. Here the CDR3 DNA reads TGTGCCAGCAGCAAAGGAGGGGCGTTCACTGAAGCTTTCTTT.